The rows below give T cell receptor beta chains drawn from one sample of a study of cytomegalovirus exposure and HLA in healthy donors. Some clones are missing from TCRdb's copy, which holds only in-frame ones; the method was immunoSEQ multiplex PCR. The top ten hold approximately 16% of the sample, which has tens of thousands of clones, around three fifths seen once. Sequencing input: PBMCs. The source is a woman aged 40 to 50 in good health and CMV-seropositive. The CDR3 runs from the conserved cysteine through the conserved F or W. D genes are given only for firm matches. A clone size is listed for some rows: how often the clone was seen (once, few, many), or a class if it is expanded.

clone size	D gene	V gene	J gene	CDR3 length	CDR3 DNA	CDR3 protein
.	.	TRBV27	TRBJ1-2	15	TGTGCCAGCAGTTCCCTCCAGGGGTGGTTGCATGGCTACACCTTC	CASSSLQGWLHGYTF
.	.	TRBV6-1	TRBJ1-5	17	TGTGCCAGCAGTGAACGGATCGGCCAGGACTTCAATCAGCCCCAGCATTTT	CASSERIGQDFNQPQHF
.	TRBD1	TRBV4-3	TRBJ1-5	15	TGCGCCAGCAGCCAAGGTACGACAGGGAAAAGGCCCCAGCATTTT	CASSQGTTGKRPQHF
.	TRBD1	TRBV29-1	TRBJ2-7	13	TGCAGCGTGGCCCAATTGACAGGGAACGAGCAGTACTTC	CSVAQLTGNEQYF
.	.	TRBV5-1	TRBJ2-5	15	TGCGCCAGCAGCATCCAACTAGGGCGGGAAGAGACCCAGTACTTC	CASSIQLGREETQYF
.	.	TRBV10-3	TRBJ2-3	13	TGTGCCATCAGTGAGTCGACGCTGGGCACGCAGTATTTT	CAISESTLGTQYF
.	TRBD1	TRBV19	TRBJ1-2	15	TGTGCCAGTAGACGACCCGGGACAGGGTTAGATGGCTACACCTTC	CASRRPGTGLDGYTF
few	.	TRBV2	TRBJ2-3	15	TGTGCCGGGCTCCCGGGGAGGGGGTCGACAGATACGCAGTATTTT	CAGLPGRGSTDTQYF
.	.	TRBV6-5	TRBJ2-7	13	TGTGCCAGCAGCAGGGAGGCTGGCCACGAGCAGTACTTC	CASSREAGHEQYF
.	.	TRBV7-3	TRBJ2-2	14	TGTGCCAGCAGAGCAGGGTCTAACACCGGGGAGCTGTTTTTT	CASRAGSNTGELFF
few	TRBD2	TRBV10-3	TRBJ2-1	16	TGTGCCATCAGTGACCCGGGACTAGGGCTCTACAATGAGCAGTTCTTC	CAISDPGLGLYNEQFF
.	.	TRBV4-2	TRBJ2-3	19	TGTGCCAGCAGCCAAGATCTCCCGCTCTTTCGGGAGATTGCAGATACGCAGTATTTT	CASSQDLPLFREIADTQYF
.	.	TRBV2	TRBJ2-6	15	TGTGCCAGCAGTGCGACAGTCTCTGGGGCCAACGTCCTGACTTTC	CASSATVSGANVLTF
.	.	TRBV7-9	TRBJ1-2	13	TGTGCCAGCAGCTTTGAAGGGGAGGGGGGCTACACCTTC	CASSFEGEGGYTF
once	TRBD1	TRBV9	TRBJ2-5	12	TGTGCCAGCGGGGACAGGTCAGAGACCCAGTACTTC	CASGDRSETQYF
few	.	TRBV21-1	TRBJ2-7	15	TGTGCCAGCAGCCCGGGGAGGTCAGTATCCCACGAGCAGTACTTC	CASSPGRSVSHEQYF
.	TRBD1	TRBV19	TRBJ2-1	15	TGTGCCAGTAGAATAGACGGGACAGATTACAATGAGCAGTTCTTC	CASRIDGTDYNEQFF
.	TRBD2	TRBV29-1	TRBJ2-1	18	TGCAGCGCCCGTGGGCTAGCGGGAGGGCAGAGCTCCTACAATGAGCAGTTCTTC	CSARGLAGGQSSYNEQFF
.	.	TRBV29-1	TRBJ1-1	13	TGCAGCGTTGAATTGGGCCGGAACACTGAAGCTTTCTTT	CSVELGRNTEAFF
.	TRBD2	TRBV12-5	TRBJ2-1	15	TGTGCTAGTGGAGCCGCGGGAGCCCAAGGGTTGGAGCAGTTCTTC	CASGAAGAQGLEQFF
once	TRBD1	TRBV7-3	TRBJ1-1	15	TGTGCCAGCAGCCCGGGGACAGGGGGCTACACTGAAGCTTTCTTT	CASSPGTGGYTEAFF
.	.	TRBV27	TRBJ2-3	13	TGTGCCAGCGAGGGGAGGAGTTGGGATACGCAGTATTTT	CASEGRSWDTQYF
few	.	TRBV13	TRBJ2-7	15	TGTGCCAGCAGCCTAAACCGGGGATTGCGGGACGAGCAGTACTTC	CASSLNRGLRDEQYF
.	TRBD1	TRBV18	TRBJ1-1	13	TGTGCCAGCTCACTTGGGACAGGTCAGGAAGCTTTCTTT	CASSLGTGQEAFF
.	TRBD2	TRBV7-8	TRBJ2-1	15	TGTGCCAGCTTAAGACTAGCGGGAGTACGCAATGAGCAGTTCTTC	CASLRLAGVRNEQFF
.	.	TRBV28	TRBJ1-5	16	TGTGCCAGCAGTTTTAAGGTAGCGAGGAGCAATCAGCCCCAGCATTTT	CASSFKVARSNQPQHF
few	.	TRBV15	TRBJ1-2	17	TGTGCCACCAGCCCCAGAGGGGACTCCCGCCTCGGCTATGGCTACACCTTC	CATSPRGDSRLGYGYTF
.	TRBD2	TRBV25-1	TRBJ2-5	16	TGTGCCAGCAGTGCAAGTAAACTAGCGGGAGGGGAGACCCAGTACTTC	CASSASKLAGGETQYF
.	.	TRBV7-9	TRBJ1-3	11	TGTGCCAGCAGCTTTAGAAGCACCATATATTTT	CASSFRSTIYF
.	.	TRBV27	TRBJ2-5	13	TGTGCCAGCTCCCCTATCTCACCAGAGACCCAGTACTTC	CASSPISPETQYF
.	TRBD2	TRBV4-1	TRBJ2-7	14	TGCGCCAGCAGCCAAGACTGGCTAGCGGGCGAGCAGTACTTC	CASSQDWLAGEQYF
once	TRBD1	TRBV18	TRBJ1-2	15	TGTGCCAGCTCACCAACAGGGGCCGACTATTATGGCTACACCTTC	CASSPTGADYYGYTF
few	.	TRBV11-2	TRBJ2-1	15	TGTGCCAGCAGCTCACCCGGGTCGCAAAGCAATGAGCAGTTCTTC	CASSSPGSQSNEQFF
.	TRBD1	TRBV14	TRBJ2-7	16	TGTGCCAGCAGCCCCGAAAGGACAGGTTCGGGCTACGAGCAGTACTTC	CASSPERTGSGYEQYF
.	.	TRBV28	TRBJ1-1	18	TGTGCCAGCAGTCCGCCCGGGACAAGGCCTTACATGAACACTGAAGCTTTCTTT	CASSPPGTRPYMNTEAFF
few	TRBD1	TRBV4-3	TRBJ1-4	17	TGCGCCAGCAGCCAAGATCAAGAGACAGGGTTTGGTGAAAAACTGTTTTTT	CASSQDQETGFGEKLFF
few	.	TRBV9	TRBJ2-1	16	TGTGCCAGCAGCGTAGGACAGGAGAGCTCCTACAATGAGCAGTTCTTC	CASSVGQESSYNEQFF
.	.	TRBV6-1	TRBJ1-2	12	TGTGCCAGCAGTAGGACAGCCTATGGCTACACCTTC	CASSRTAYGYTF
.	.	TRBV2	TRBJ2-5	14	TGTGCCAGCACGCCAACACCACTTGGGGAGGCCCAGTACTTC	CASTPTPLGEAQYF
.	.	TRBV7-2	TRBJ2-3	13	TGTGCCAGCAGCTTAAAAAGAGCAGATACGCAGTATTTT	CASSLKRADTQYF
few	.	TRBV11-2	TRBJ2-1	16	TGTGCCAGCAGCCCCGGAGGGCGGGGAGCCTACAATGAGCAGTTCTTC	CASSPGGRGAYNEQFF